This TCR beta chain emerged from a study of early T cells in non-severe SARS-CoV-2 infection. Whole-study context: Sequencing used unsorted whole-blood bulk RNA, so chains lack pairing. Points from the study as a whole: VDJdb matching skewed toward anti-spike CD8 responses, missing private and CD4 specificities.

Germline V lookup: CDR1 SNHLY, CDR2 FYNNEI. Between the trimmed V and J ends, which lost 8 bases and 0 bases, there was a span of 11 bases. The CDR3 is 14 residues long. Tagging with unique molecular identifiers was applied to individual cDNA molecules. Using its own MiXCR run on the 5' RACE reads, TCRdb lists one record per CDR3 protein. The profile shows roughly 83,000 distinct CDR3 sequences, about an eighth of them singletons. This clonotype was observed many times. Its antigen is still unknown. The sample was whole blood, taken at baseline. The receptor was derived from an adult who was a healthcare worker with PCR-confirmed SARS-CoV-2 infection or an uninfected control (not recorded which). V is TRBV2 and J is TRBJ1-5, with D unclear. The CDR3 region has the DNA TGTGCCAGCCGGGCACCCGCTAGCAATCAGCCCCAGCATTTT. This codes for CASRAPASNQPQHF.